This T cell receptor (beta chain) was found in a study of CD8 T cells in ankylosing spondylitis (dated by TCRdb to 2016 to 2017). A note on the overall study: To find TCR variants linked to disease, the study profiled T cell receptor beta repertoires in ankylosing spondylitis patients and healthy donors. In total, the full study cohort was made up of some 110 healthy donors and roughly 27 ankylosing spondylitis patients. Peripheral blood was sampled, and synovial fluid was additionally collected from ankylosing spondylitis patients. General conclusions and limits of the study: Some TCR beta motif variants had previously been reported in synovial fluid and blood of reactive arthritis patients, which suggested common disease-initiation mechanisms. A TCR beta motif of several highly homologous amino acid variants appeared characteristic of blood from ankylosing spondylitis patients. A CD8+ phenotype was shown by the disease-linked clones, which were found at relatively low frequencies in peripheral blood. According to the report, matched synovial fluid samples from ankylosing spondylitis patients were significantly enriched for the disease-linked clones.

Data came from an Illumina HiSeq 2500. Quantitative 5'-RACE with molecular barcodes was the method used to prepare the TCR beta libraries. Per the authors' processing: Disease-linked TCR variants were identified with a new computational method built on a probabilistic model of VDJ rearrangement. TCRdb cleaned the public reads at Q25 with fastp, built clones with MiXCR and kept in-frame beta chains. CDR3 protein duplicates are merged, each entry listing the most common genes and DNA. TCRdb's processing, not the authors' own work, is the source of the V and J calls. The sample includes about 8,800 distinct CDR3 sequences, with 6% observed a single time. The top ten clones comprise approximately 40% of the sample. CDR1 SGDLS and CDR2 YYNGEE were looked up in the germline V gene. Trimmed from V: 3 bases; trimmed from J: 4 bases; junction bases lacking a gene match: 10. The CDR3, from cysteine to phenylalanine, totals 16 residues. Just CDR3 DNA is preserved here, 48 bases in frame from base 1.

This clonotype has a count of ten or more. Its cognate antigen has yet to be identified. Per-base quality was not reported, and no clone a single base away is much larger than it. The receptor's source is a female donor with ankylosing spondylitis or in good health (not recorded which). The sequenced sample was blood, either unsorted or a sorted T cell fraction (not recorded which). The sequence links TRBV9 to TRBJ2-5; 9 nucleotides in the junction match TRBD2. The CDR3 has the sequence CASSEGLAGVRETQYF. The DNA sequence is TGTGCCAGCAGCGAGGGTTTAGCGGGGGTACGAGAGACCCAGTACTTC.